Listed here are 24 T cell receptor beta chains from one sample, sequenced in a study of T cells in Graves' hyperthyroidism and ophthalmopathy. Amplified regions were TCR beta CDR3 sequences from RNA transcripts. Researchers ran a first-round RT-PCR on the TCR CDR3 using the HTBI primer set. TCRdb re-called the multiplex PCR reads through MiXCR, storing one row per CDR3 protein. The sample lists 500,000 to 600,000 distinct CDR3 sequences; more than 45% were seen once. Input material: peripheral blood or thyroid tissue (not recorded which). The receptors originated from an adult woman with Graves' disease, either hyperthyroidism or ophthalmopathy (not recorded which).

Concerning this clonotype: The limits of the CDR3 on the DNA are not certain, so only TCRdb's listed CDR3 is given. This rearrangement joins TRBV7-9 to TRBJ2-2; TRBD1 was called by the table and not checked on the DNA. Per germline, CDR1 SEHNR and CDR2 FQNEAQ (reference sequence). 17 amino acids form the CDR3, both terminal residues included. Here the CDR3 reads CASSIYLCSAGAGELFF.

This clonotype appeared many times. The V and J genes are TRBV9 and TRBJ2-5; D gene unclear. Between the trimmed V and J ends, which lost 4 bases and 4 bases, there was a span of 11 bases. Germline CDR1 and CDR2: SGDLS and YYNGEE. The CDR3 has 13 amino acids. In nucleotides, the CDR3 is TGTGCCAGCAGCATCGACCGTATAGAGACCCAGTACTTC. This sequence encodes CASSIDRIETQYF. Variable domain in full (rest from reference TRBV9 and TRBJ2-5): DSGVTQTPKHLITATGQRVTLRCSPRSGDLSVYWYQQSLDQGLQFLIQYYNGEERAKGNILERFSAQQFPDLHSELNLSSLELGDSALYFCASSIDRIETQYFGPGTRLLVL.

At least ten counts were recorded for this clonotype. The V call is TRBV12-3 or TRBV12-4, the J call TRBJ1-2; unclear D gene. The CDR3 covers 14 residues. The V gene lost 6 bases and the J gene lost 3 bases, with 14 bases spanning the gap. The CDR3 sequence is CASSQPPVDYGYTF. CDR3 DNA: TGTGCCAGCAGCCAACCCCCGGTAGACTATGGCTACACCTTC.

Worth noting for this clonotype: It is unclear where the CDR3 begins or ends on the DNA, so no DNA is shown, and the CDR3 is as TCRdb lists it. The CDR3 spells CSVGGGNEQFF. The chain joins TRBV29-1 to TRBJ1-1; TRBD1 reflects the table's D call only, with no check against the DNA. Termini included, the CDR3 measures 11 amino acids. The germline CDR1 and CDR2 sequences are SQVTM and ANQGSEA.

This clonotype was seen only a few times. V usage is TRBV29-1 and J usage is TRBJ2-5; D is perhaps TRBD1 (6 bases). V was pared by 7 bases and J by 4 bases, with 13 bases between. This CDR3 is built from 12 residues. Germline V gene data show CDR1 as SQVTM and CDR2 as ANQGSEA. For the CDR3, the DNA is TGCAGCGCCACGACAGGTTCAGAGACCCAGTACTTC. Amino acids: CSATTGSETQYF. Drawing the rest from reference TRBV29-1 and TRBJ2-5, the complete variable domain is SAVISQKPSRDICQRGTSLTIQCQVDSQVTMMFWYRQQPGQSLTLIATANQGSEATYESGFVIDKFPISRPNLTFSTLTVSNMSPEDSSIYLCSATTGSETQYFGPGTRLLVL.

Of note for this clonotype: Being one base from a much bigger clone, this may be a read error. This sequence joins TRBV30 and TRBJ1-5; the D gene is possibly TRBD1 (5 bases). This CDR3 is 13 amino acids long. Germline loops: CDR1 GTSNPN, CDR2 SVGIG (reference sequence). In DNA form, the CDR3 reads TGTGCCTGGAGCGTGGCGGGGGATCAGCCCCATCATTTT. Translation gives CAWSVAGDQPHHF.

This clonotype was seen many times. The CDR3 region is CASSSWEKNETQYF. In DNA, the CDR3 is TGTGCCAGCAGTTCTTGGGAGAAGAATGAGACCCAGTACTTC. The genes are TRBV12-3 or TRBV12-4 and TRBJ2-5; perhaps TRBD2 as D (5 bases). This CDR3 has 14 residues. The ends were cut back, 4 bases at V and 5 bases at J, with 14 bases in the middle.

The chain employs TRBV12-3 or TRBV12-4 and TRBJ1-2, with D uncertain. The length of the CDR3 is 15 residues. V gave up 2 bases and J gave up 0 bases, with 10 bases separating them. CDR3 in amino acids: CASSLITGANYGYTF. The CDR3 DNA reads as TGTGCCAGCAGTTTAATCACTGGAGCTAACTATGGCTACACCTTC.

In this sample, this clonotype turned up many times. The chain joins TRBV6-5 to TRBJ1-5, with TRBD1 matching 9 bases. Germline-derived CDR1 and CDR2 are MNHEY and SVGAGI. The CDR3 is 13 residues long. The V segment lost 6 bases and the J segment 11 bases; nucleotides outside the gene matches: 8. The DNA of the CDR3 is TGTGCCAGCAGACGACAGGGGGGAATGGCCCAGCATTTT. The encoded protein is CASRRQGGMAQHF.

There are many counts of this clonotype. The gene calls are TRBV14 and TRBJ2-5; 10 bases match TRBD1. This CDR3 has 14 residues. The germline V gene encodes CDR1 SGHDN and CDR2 FVKESK. V trimming: 6 bases; J trimming: 5 bases; junction bases outside the gene matches: 6. CDR3 region: CASRRQGAMETQYF. The CDR3 DNA reads as TGTGCCAGCAGAAGACAGGGGGCTATGGAGACCCAGTACTTC.

Of note for this clonotype: The CDR3 carries no conserved terminal phenylalanine or tryptophan, so it likely arises from a read error. As DNA, the CDR3 is TGCAGCGCTAGGGACAGGCAGTATGGCTACACCTCC. It is translated as CSARDRQYGYTS. This rearrangement joins TRBV29-1 to TRBJ1-2; 8 nucleotides align to TRBD1. Trimming cost V 7 bases and J 5 bases; bases outside gene matches: 6. This CDR3 spans 12 amino acids. Germline CDR1 SQVTM, CDR2 ANQGSEA.

The V and J genes are TRBV29-1 and TRBJ1-2; D is ambiguous. Trimming cost V 7 bases and J 1 base, with 10 bases left between them. The CDR3 sequence is 12 residues long. Germline values: CDR1 SQVTM, CDR2 ANQGSEA. In DNA form, the CDR3 reads TGCAGCGCCGGGTATAATAACTATGGCTACACCTTC. Its translation: CSAGYNNYGYTF.

The sample holds a few counts of this clonotype. The V and J genes are TRBV15 and TRBJ2-2; D gene uncertain. The V gene's germline CDR1 is LNHNV and CDR2 YYDKDF (reference sequence). The CDR3 consists of 15 residues. V lost 3 bases and J 7 bases, leaving 15 bases between the germline ends. The CDR3 here is CATSSHRARFGELFF. The DNA of the CDR3 is TGTGCCACCAGCAGTCATAGGGCGCGGTTCGGGGAGCTGTTTTTT.

This chain links TRBV7-2 with TRBJ2-7; a possible D gene is TRBD1 (5 bases). The CDR3 loop spans 15 amino acids. V lost 6 bases and J 7 bases, leaving 22 bases between the germline ends. Germline values: CDR1 SGHTA, CDR2 FQGNSA. The CDR3 coding sequence is TGTGCCAGCAGTCCTGACAGTCGATCCTACAATGAGCAGTACTTC. Translated, it gives CASSPDSRSYNEQYF.

The chain combines TRBV19 with TRBJ1-2, with a weak D call TRBD1 (6 bases). The germline V and J ends were trimmed by 6 bases and 1 base, with 12 bases remaining between them. The length of the CDR3 is 14 residues. Germline lookup yields CDR1 LNHDA and CDR2 SQIVND (reference sequence). The CDR3 is CASRSTGINYGYTF. CDR3 nucleotide sequence: TGTGCCAGTAGATCTACAGGGATTAACTATGGCTACACCTTC.

This chain uses TRBV9 with TRBJ2-7, with D hard to call. Per germline, CDR1 SGDLS and CDR2 YYNGEE. The CDR3 runs to 14 residues. Trimming stripped 5 bases from V and 2 bases from J, with 14 bases between. The chain's CDR3 is CASSLHGNPYEQYF. Here the CDR3 DNA reads TGTGCCAGCAGTTTACATGGTAACCCCTACGAGCAGTACTTC.

This clonotype appeared many times. The chain links TRBV5-1 to TRBJ1-3; no reliable D call. Trimming took 5 bases from V and 0 from J, leaving 6 bases between them. The CDR3 length is 13 residues. Per germline, CDR1 SGHRS and CDR2 YFSETQ. CDR3 residues: CASSWNSGNTIYF. The CDR3 nucleotides read TGCGCCAGCAGTTGGAACTCTGGAAACACCATATATTTT.

As regards this clonotype: An end of the junction differs from the germline gene, which may be a read error. J is TRBJ2-7 and V is TRBV9, with TRBD2 matching over 13 bases. CDR1 is SGDLS and CDR2 is YYNGEE in the germline V gene. This CDR3 spans 16 amino acids. The CDR3 spells CASSLTSGRITGELYF. The CDR3 DNA sequence: TGTGCCAGCAGCTTGACTAGCGGGAGGATTACCGGGGAGCTGTACTTC.

The chain couples TRBV20-1 to TRBJ2-7; 12 bases line up with TRBD2. Germline loops: CDR1 DFQATT, CDR2 SNEGSKA (reference sequence). V dropped 5 bases and J dropped 2; count of bases not matched to a gene: 4. The CDR3 contains 14 residues. CDR3 in DNA: TGCAGTGCTGCGACTAGCGGGAGTACCTACGAGCAGTACTTC. Amino acid sequence: CSAATSGSTYEQYF.

The rearrangement joins TRBV6-5 to TRBJ1-5; 7 positions match TRBD1. CDR3 length equals 13 residues. V was clipped by 6 bases and J by 4 bases; unmatched bases: 3. From germline, CDR1 is MNHEY and CDR2 SVGAGI. CDR3 protein: CASRQGKNQPQHF. CDR3 in DNA: TGTGCCAGCAGACAGGGGAAGAATCAGCCCCAGCATTTT.

This clonotype was seen repeatedly, ten times or more. This rearrangement joins TRBV7-3 to TRBJ1-2, with D possibly TRBD1 on 5 matching bases. In germline, CDR1 is SGHTA, CDR2 FQGTGA. The V end was cut by 6 bases, the J end by 8 bases, with 16 bases between. The CDR3 loop spans 13 amino acids. Here the CDR3 reads CASRPGAVGGYTF. The CDR3 DNA is TGTGCCAGCAGACCCGGGGCCGTAGGGGGCTACACCTTC.

The chain is built from TRBV7-2 and TRBJ1-1; D ambiguous. V was cut by 9 bases and J by 0 bases, with 14 bases left in between. CDR1 and CDR2 (germline): SGHTA, FQGNSA. CDR3 length: 14 amino acids. CDR3 coding DNA: TGTGCCAGTAGTATGGCTTATGTGAACACTGAAGCTTTCTTT. This codes for CASSMAYVNTEAFF.

This clonotype was counted many times. The chain is built from TRBV11-2 and TRBJ2-5; D is unresolved. CDR3 length: 14 residues. V lost 3 bases and J lost 5, with 13 bases in between. Per the germline V gene, CDR1 is SGHAT and CDR2 is FQNNGV. DNA for the CDR3: TGTGCCAGCAGCTTGGTCGCGATGGGGGAGACCCAGTACTTC. Translation: CASSLVAMGETQYF. The variable domain in full, with the rest retrieved from reference TRBV11-2 and TRBJ2-5, is EAGVAQSPRYKIIEKRQSVAFWCNPISGHATLYWYQQILGQGPKLLIQFQNNGVVDDSQLPKDRFSAERLKGVDSTLKIQPAKLEDSAVYLCASSLVAMGETQYFGPGTRLLVL.

This clonotype came up many times. This rearrangement joins TRBV2 to TRBJ1-3, with D possibly TRBD1 on 5 matching bases. The CDR3 length is 14 residues. The V gene lost 8 bases and the J gene lost 2 bases, with 13 bases spanning the gap. Germline V gene sequence: CDR1 SNHLY, CDR2 FYNNEI. This chain's CDR3 is CASAGTMTGNTIYF. CDR3 sequence (DNA): TGTGCCAGCGCAGGGACTATGACTGGAAACACCATATATTTT.